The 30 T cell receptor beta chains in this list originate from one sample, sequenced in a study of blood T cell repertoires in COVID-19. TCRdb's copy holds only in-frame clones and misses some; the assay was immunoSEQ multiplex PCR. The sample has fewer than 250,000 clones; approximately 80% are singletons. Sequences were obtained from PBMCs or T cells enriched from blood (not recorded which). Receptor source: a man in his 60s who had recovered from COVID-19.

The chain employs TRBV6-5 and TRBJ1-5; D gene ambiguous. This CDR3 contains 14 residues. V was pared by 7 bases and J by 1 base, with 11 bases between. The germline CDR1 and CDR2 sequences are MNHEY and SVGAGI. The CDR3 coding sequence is TGTGCCAGCAAAGCGGCAGAAAGCAATCAGCCCCAGCATTTT. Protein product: CASKAAESNQPQHF.

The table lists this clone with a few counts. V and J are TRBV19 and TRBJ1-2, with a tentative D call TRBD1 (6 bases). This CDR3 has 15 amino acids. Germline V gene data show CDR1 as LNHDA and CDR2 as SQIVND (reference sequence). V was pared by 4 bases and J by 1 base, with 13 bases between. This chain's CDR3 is CASSSRQVVNYGYTF. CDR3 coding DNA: TGTGCCAGTAGTAGCCGACAGGTGGTTAACTATGGCTACACCTTC.

The chain's CDR3 is CASSETGGRNQPQHF. For the CDR3, the DNA is TGTGCCAGCTCAGAGACAGGGGGACGCAATCAGCCCCAGCATTTT. The chain couples TRBV18 to TRBJ1-5; 9 bases align to TRBD1. This CDR3 is 15 amino acids long. CDR1 KGHSH and CDR2 LQKENI come from the germline V gene. After removal of 5 bases from V and 2 bases from J, the junction contained 4 bases not matched to a gene.

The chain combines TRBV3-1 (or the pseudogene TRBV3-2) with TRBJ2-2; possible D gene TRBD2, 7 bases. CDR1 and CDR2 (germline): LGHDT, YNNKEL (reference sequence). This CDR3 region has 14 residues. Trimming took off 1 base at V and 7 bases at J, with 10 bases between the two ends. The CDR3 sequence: CASSQAGGGGELFF. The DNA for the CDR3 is TGTGCCAGCAGCCAAGCGGGGGGCGGCGGGGAGCTGTTTTTT.

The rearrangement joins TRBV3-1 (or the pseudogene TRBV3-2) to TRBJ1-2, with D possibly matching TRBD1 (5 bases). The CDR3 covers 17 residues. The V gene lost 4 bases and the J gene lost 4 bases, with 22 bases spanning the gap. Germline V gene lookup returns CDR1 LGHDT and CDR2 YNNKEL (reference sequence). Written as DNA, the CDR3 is TGTGCCAGCAGCCCCCTGATGGGGCCCGCAAATTTCTATGGCTACACCTTC. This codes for CASSPLMGPANFYGYTF.

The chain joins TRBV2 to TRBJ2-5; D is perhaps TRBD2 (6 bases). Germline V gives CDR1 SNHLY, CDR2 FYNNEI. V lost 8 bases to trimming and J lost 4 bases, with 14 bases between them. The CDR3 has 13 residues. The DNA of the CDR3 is TGTGCCAGCCGGAGGGCTTCGGGAGAGACCCAGTACTTC. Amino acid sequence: CASRRASGETQYF.

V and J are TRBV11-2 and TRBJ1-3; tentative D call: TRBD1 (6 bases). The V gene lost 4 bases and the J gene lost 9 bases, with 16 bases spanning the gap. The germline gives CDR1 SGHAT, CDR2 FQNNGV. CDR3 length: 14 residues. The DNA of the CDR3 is TGTGCCAGCAGCTCCAACACAGGGTTCGGCACCATATATTTT. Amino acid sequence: CASSSNTGFGTIYF.

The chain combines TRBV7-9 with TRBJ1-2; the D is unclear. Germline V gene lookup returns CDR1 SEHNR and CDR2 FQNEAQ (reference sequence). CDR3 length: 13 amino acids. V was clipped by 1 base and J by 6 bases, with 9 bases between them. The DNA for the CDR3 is TGTGCCAGCAGCTTAGGAACAGTTAATGGCTACACCTTC. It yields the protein CASSLGTVNGYTF.

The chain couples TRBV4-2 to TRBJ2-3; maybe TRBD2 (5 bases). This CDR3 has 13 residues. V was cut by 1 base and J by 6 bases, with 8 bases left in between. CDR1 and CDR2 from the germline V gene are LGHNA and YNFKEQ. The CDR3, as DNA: TGTGCCAGCAGCCAAGTAGGCGGGGATACGCAGTATTTT. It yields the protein CASSQVGGDTQYF.

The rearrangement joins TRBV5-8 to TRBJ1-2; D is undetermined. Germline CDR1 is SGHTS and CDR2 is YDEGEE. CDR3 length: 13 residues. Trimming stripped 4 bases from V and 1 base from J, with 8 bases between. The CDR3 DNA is TGTGCCAGCAGCCCGGGTTATAACTATGGCTACACCTTC. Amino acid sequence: CASSPGYNYGYTF. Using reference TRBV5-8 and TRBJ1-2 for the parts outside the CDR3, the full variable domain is EAGVTQSPTHLIKTRGQQATLRCSPISGHTSVYWYQQALGLGLQFLLWYDEGEERNRGNFPPRFSGRQFPNYSSELNVNALELEDSALYLCASSPGYNYGYTFGSGTRLTVV.

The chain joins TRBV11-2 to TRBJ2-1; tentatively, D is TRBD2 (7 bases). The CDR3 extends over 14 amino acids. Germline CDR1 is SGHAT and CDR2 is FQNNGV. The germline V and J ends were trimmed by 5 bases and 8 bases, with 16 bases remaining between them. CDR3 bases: TGTGCCAGCAGCCTACGGGGGGCCGGCGATGAGCAGTTCTTC. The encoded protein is CASSLRGAGDEQFF.

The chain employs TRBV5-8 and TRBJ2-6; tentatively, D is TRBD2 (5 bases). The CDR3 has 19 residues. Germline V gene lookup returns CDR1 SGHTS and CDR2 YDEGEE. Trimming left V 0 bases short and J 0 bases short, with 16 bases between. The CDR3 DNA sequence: TGTGCCAGCAGCTTGGTCGGGGTAGCTTCATACTCTGGGGCCAACGTCCTGACTTTC. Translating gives CASSLVGVASYSGANVLTF.

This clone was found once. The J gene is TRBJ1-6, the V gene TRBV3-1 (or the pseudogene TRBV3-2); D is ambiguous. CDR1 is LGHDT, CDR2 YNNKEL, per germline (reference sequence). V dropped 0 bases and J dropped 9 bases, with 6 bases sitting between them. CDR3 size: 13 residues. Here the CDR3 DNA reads TGTGCCAGCAGCCAAGAGAGGCGTTCACCCCTCCACTTT. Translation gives CASSQERRSPLHF.

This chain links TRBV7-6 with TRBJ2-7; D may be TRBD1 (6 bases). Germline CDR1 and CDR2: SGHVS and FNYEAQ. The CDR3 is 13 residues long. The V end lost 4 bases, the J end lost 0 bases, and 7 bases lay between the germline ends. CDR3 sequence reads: CASSWTDSYEQYF. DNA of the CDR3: TGTGCCAGCAGCTGGACAGACTCCTACGAGCAGTACTTC.

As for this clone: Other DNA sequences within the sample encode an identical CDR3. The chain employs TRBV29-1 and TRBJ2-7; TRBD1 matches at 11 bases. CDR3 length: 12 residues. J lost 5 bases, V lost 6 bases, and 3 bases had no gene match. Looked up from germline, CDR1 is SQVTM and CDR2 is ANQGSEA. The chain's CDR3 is CSVPGQGDEQYF. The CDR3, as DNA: TGCAGCGTCCCGGGACAGGGGGACGAGCAGTACTTC.

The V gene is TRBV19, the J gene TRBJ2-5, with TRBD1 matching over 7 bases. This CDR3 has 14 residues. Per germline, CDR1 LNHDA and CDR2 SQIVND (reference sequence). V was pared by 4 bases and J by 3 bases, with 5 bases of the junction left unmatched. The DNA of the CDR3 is TGTGCCAGTAGTAATACAGGGGCGGAAGAGACCCAGTACTTC. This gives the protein CASSNTGAEETQYF.

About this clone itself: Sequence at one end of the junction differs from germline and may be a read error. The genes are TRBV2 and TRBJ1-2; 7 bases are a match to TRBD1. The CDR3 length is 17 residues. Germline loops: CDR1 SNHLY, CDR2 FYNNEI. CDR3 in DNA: TGTGCCAATTCGGGGACCCGACAGGGAGGTCCCCTGAGTGGCTACATCTTC. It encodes CANSGTRQGGPLSGYIF.

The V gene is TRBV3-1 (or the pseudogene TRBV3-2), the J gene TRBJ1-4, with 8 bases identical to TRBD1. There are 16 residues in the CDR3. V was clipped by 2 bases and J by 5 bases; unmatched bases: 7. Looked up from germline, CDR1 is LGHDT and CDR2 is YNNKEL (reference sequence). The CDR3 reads CASSQTRGTGNEKLFF. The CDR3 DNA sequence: TGTGCCAGCAGCCAAACCAGAGGGACAGGCAATGAAAAACTGTTTTTT.

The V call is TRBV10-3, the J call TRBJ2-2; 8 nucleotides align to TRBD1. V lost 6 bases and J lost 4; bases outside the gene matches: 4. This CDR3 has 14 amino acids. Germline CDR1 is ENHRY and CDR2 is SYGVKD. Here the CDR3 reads CAIRDRDGTGELFF. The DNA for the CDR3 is TGTGCCATCAGGGACAGGGATGGCACCGGGGAGCTGTTTTTT.

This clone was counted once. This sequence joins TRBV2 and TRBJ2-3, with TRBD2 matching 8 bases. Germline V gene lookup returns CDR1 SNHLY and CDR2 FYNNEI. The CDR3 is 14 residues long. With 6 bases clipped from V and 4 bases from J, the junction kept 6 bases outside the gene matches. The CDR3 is CASRSGGGADTQYF. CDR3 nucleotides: TGTGCCAGCAGAAGCGGGGGCGGCGCAGATACGCAGTATTTT.

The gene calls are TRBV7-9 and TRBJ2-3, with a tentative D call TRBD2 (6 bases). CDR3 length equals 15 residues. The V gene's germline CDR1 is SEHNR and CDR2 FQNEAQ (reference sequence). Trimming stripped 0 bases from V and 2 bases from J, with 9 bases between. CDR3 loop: CASSLAAGLTDTQYF. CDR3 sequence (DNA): TGTGCCAGCAGCTTAGCTGCGGGGCTCACAGATACGCAGTATTTT.

CDR3 sequence (DNA): TGCGCCAGCAGCCAAGGACCGACAGGGAATTCCTACGAGCAGTACTTC. It encodes CASSQGPTGNSYEQYF. The V call is TRBV4-3, the J call TRBJ2-7, with 7 nucleotides matching TRBD1. CDR1 and CDR2 (germline): LGHNA, YSLEER. After removal of 1 base from V and 1 base from J, the junction contained 7 bases not matched to a gene. This CDR3 is built from 16 residues.

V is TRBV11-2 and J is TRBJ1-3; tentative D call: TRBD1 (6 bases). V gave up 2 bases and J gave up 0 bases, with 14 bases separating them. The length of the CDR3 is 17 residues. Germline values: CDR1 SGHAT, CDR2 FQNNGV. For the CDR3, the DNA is TGTGCCAGCAGCTTACACGGGGGGCGAAGCTCTGGAAACACCATATATTTT. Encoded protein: CASSLHGGRSSGNTIYF.

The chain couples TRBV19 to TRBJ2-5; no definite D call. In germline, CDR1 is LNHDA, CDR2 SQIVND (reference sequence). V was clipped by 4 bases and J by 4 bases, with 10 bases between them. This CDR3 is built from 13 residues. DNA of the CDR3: TGTGCCAGTAGTAACGTGGGCTCAGAGACCCAGTACTTC. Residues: CASSNVGSETQYF.

CDR3 protein: CASSQWGRDYEQYF. The DNA for the CDR3 is TGTGCCAGCAGCCAATGGGGCAGGGATTACGAGCAGTACTTC. The chain links TRBV7-9 to TRBJ2-7, with D perhaps matching TRBD1 (5 bases). This CDR3 is 14 amino acids long. The V gene's germline CDR1 is SEHNR and CDR2 FQNEAQ (reference sequence). The V and J ends lost 5 bases and 4 bases respectively, with 15 bases between them.

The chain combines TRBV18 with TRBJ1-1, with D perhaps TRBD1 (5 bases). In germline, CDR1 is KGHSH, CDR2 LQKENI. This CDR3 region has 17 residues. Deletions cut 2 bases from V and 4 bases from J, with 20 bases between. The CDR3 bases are TGTGCCAGCTCACCAGGTCCCCCGGGACTGGGAACCACTGAAGCTTTCTTT. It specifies CASSPGPPGLGTTEAFF.

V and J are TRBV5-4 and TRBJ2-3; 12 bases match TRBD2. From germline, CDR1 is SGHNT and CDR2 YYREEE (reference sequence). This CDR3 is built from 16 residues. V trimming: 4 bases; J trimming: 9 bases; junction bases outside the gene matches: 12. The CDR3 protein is CASSPSGGAVSATQYF. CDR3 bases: TGTGCCAGCAGCCCTAGCGGGGGGGCCGTCTCAGCCACGCAGTATTTT.

CDR3 amino acids: CASSSVSDQPQHF. Here the CDR3 DNA reads TGTGCCAGCAGCTCAGTATCTGATCAGCCCCAGCATTTT. The chain uses TRBV7-9 and TRBJ1-5; D gene ambiguous. This CDR3 has 13 amino acids. Germline-derived CDR1 and CDR2 are SEHNR and FQNEAQ (reference sequence). The V end lost 4 bases, the J end lost 5 bases, and 9 bases lay between the germline ends.

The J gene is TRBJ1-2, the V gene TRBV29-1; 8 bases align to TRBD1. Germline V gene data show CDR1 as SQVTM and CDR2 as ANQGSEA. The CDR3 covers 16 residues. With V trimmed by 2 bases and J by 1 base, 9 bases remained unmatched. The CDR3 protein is CSVEPTGGSGNYGYTF. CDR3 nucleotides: TGCAGCGTTGAACCAACAGGGGGAAGTGGTAACTATGGCTACACCTTC.

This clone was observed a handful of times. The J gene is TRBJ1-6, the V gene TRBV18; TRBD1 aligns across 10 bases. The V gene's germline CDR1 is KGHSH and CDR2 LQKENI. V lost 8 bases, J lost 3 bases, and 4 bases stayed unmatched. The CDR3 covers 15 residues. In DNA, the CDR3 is TGTGCCAGCGCCGGACAGGGGGGCTATAATTCACCCCTCCACTTT. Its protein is CASAGQGGYNSPLHF.